This T cell receptor beta chain was captured by sequencing in a study of cytomegalovirus exposure and HLA in healthy donors. Across the whole study: In a previous analysis, 110 million or so unique TCR beta sequences were found from about 190 million T cells.

PCR employed 60 Vbeta and 13 Jbeta primers. The repertoire was sequenced with immunoSEQ multiplex PCR; TCRdb's copy has only in-frame clones and lacks some. The top ten clones hold approximately 8.4% of a sample with around 99,000 clones, about 76% of them seen once. CDR1 LGHNA and CDR2 YNFKEQ come from the germline V gene. This CDR3 has 15 amino acids. Trimming removed 3 bases from V and 2 bases from J, with 14 bases in between. The source material was PBMCs. The receptor was isolated from a man aged 40-49 years in good health and CMV-seronegative. This chain links TRBV4-2 with TRBJ2-7; weak D call: TRBD1 (6 bases). The CDR3: CASSQLRTAAYEQYF. The CDR3 DNA is TGTGCCAGCAGCCAGCTGAGGACAGCGGCCTACGAGCAGTACTTC.